The 24 T cell receptor beta chains in this list originate from one sample, sequenced in a study of blood T cell repertoires in COVID-19. Method: immunoSEQ multiplex PCR; TCRdb's copy keeps in-frame clones and lacks some. The data contain approximately 9,000 clones, roughly 84% of them singletons. The sample taken for sequencing was peripheral blood. These receptors all come from a human donor in a cohort sampled during active COVID-19.

V and J are TRBV6-6 and TRBJ2-3; maybe TRBD2 (5 bases). Trimming cost V 2 bases and J 0 bases, with 9 bases left between them. The CDR3 spans 15 residues. Germline V gene sequence: CDR1 MNHNY, CDR2 SVGAGI (reference sequence). CDR3 DNA sequence: TGTGCCAGCAGTTACCGAGGAGGAAGCACAGATACGCAGTATTTT. Amino acids: CASSYRGGSTDTQYF.

The rearrangement uses TRBV28 and TRBJ2-6, with TRBD1 identical over 7 bases. This CDR3 has 15 residues. The germline V gene encodes CDR1 MDHEN and CDR2 SYDVKM. V was pared by 6 bases and J by 4 bases, with 6 bases of the junction left unmatched. For the CDR3, the DNA is TGTGCCAGCAGAGCTACAGGGGCGGGGGCCAACGTCCTGACTTTC. Its translation is CASRATGAGANVLTF.

V usage is TRBV3-1 (or the pseudogene TRBV3-2) and J usage is TRBJ1-1; D unresolved. This CDR3 region has 13 residues. In germline, CDR1 is LGHDT, CDR2 YNNKEL (reference sequence). The V gene lost 6 bases and the J gene lost 1 base, with 9 bases spanning the gap. The CDR3 sequence: CASRSAGNTEAFF. CDR3 nucleotides: TGTGCCAGCAGATCGGCGGGGAACACTGAAGCTTTCTTT.

This clone was detected only a few times. The chain combines TRBV20-1 with TRBJ2-2, with TRBD2 matching 12 bases. The CDR3 loop spans 15 amino acids. Losses at the gene ends were 3 bases for V and 6 bases for J; bases not matched to a gene: 5. In germline, CDR1 is DFQATT, CDR2 SNEGSKA (reference sequence). The CDR3 DNA follows: TGCAGTGCTAGTCAGGCTAGCGGGGGGGCCGGGGAGCTGTTTTTT. Its protein is CSASQASGGAGELFF.

This clone was detected a few times. The chain has TRBV19 and TRBJ1-5; D is unresolved. The CDR3 runs to 14 residues. With 4 bases removed from V and 0 bases from J, the gap between germline ends came to 7 bases. The germline V gene encodes CDR1 LNHDA and CDR2 SQIVND (reference sequence). This chain's CDR3 is CASSKTPSNQPQHF. The CDR3 DNA is TGTGCCAGTAGTAAGACACCTAGCAATCAGCCCCAGCATTTT.

This clone occurred a few times. The CDR3 coding sequence is TGCGCCAGCAGCATCCGGGACAGAGGCCACGAGCAGTACTTC. Translating it yields CASSIRDRGHEQYF. The V and J genes are TRBV5-1 and TRBJ2-7; 7 nucleotides line up with TRBD1. Trimming cost V 4 bases and J 5 bases; bases outside gene matches: 9. The CDR3 totals 14 residues. The V gene's germline CDR1 is SGHRS and CDR2 YFSETQ.

This clone came up once. This chain connects TRBV7-9 to TRBJ2-5; 8 bases fit TRBD2. In germline, CDR1 is SEHNR, CDR2 FQNEAQ (reference sequence). CDR3 length equals 17 residues. Trimming took 5 bases from V and 4 from J; bases not matched to a gene: 15. The CDR3 DNA is TGTGCCAGCAGCCTCCTGGGGGCGGGGGGTATGAGAGAGACCCAGTACTTC. Residues: CASSLLGAGGMRETQYF.

This clone is a singleton in its sample. The chain joins TRBV6-5 to TRBJ1-1; 10 nucleotides line up with TRBD1. The CDR3 loop spans 15 amino acids. V shed 5 bases and J 2 bases; nucleotides not matched to a gene: 5. Germline lookup yields CDR1 MNHEY and CDR2 SVGAGI. CDR3 loop: CASSPRDRGNTEAFF. The CDR3 bases are TGTGCCAGCAGTCCCAGGGACAGGGGCAACACTGAAGCTTTCTTT.

This clone appeared a single time. V gene TRBV6-5 combines with J gene TRBJ2-7, with D uncertain. V was pared by 5 bases and J by 6 bases, with 11 bases between. Germline CDR1 and CDR2: MNHEY and SVGAGI. The CDR3 contains 12 residues. In DNA, the CDR3 is TGTGCCAGCAGTCTGGGCCCTGGCGAGCAGTACTTC. Translating gives CASSLGPGEQYF.

The V call is TRBV5-4, the J call TRBJ2-3; possibly TRBD2 for D (6 bases). The germline V and J ends were trimmed by 0 bases and 5 bases, with 10 bases remaining between them. The CDR3 runs to 14 residues. Germline CDR1 is SGHNT and CDR2 is YYREEE (reference sequence). CDR3 sequence reads: CASSLERREDTQYF. As DNA, the CDR3 is TGTGCCAGCAGCTTGGAAAGGAGGGAAGATACGCAGTATTTT.

This chain uses TRBV4-1 with TRBJ1-5, with 7 bases matching TRBD1. Unmatched junction bases numbered 6, after V lost 4 bases and J lost 6 bases. Germline CDR1 MGHRA, CDR2 YSYEKL. This CDR3 is 14 amino acids long. The CDR3 nucleotides read TGCGCCAGCAGCCGAGACAGGGTTGCTCAGCCCCAGCATTTT. This translates into CASSRDRVAQPQHF.

The chain is built from TRBV6-6 and TRBJ1-1, with unresolved D. Trimming took 3 bases from V and 7 from J, leaving 15 bases between them. The germline gives CDR1 MNHNY, CDR2 SVGAGI (reference sequence). The CDR3 totals 14 residues. CDR3 sequence: CASSYLLGRDEAFF. The CDR3 DNA reads as TGTGCCAGCAGTTATCTCCTCGGTAGAGATGAAGCTTTCTTT.

This rearrangement joins TRBV27 to TRBJ1-5, with D possibly being TRBD1 (6 bases). This CDR3 is 13 amino acids long. V gave up 5 bases and J gave up 9 bases, with 14 bases separating them. From germline, CDR1 is MNHEY and CDR2 SMNVEV (reference sequence). In nucleotides, the CDR3 is TGTGCCAGCAGTCAAGGGACAACACGGCCCCAGCATTTT. It yields the protein CASSQGTTRPQHF.

The genes are TRBV5-1 and TRBJ2-1, with 9 bases fitting TRBD1. CDR1 and CDR2 from the germline V gene are SGHRS and YFSETQ. V lost 4 bases, J lost 8 bases, and 13 bases stayed unmatched. The CDR3 is 16 residues long. CDR3: CASSALQGARNYEQFF. The CDR3, as DNA: TGCGCCAGCAGCGCACTACAGGGGGCGCGAAACTATGAGCAGTTCTTC.

This clone was observed a single time. The V and J genes are TRBV7-9 and TRBJ2-3, with 10 positions matching TRBD1. J lost 4 bases, V lost 2 bases, and 9 bases had no gene match. This CDR3 contains 17 residues. Looked up from germline, CDR1 is SEHNR and CDR2 is FQNEAQ (reference sequence). CDR3 coding DNA: TGTGCCAGCAGCTTAACTGCGACAGGGGGCGCGGCAGATACGCAGTATTTT. Amino acid sequence: CASSLTATGGAADTQYF.

A note on this clone: The junction differs from germline at one of its ends, possibly a read error. The chain carries TRBV10-2 and TRBJ1-1; D is perhaps TRBD1 (5 bases). The germline CDR1 and CDR2 sequences are WSHSY and SAAADI. The CDR3 sequence is 12 residues long. This CDR3 reads CAGSEGDTEAFF. CDR3 nucleotides: TGCGCCGGCAGTGAAGGGGACACTGAAGCTTTCTTT.

V and J are TRBV19 and TRBJ2-6; TRBD1 might be the D (6 bases). In germline, CDR1 is LNHDA, CDR2 SQIVND (reference sequence). The V gene lost 7 bases and the J gene lost 3 bases, with 16 bases spanning the gap. CDR3 length equals 16 residues. The CDR3 coding sequence is TGTGCCAGTACCTCGCCCGGGACAAGTGGGGCCAACGTCCTGACTTTC. Translated: CASTSPGTSGANVLTF.

The chain has TRBV5-6 and TRBJ1-1, with 9 bases aligning to TRBD1. CDR3 size: 13 residues. The germline CDR1 and CDR2 sequences are SGHDT and YYEEEE. After removal of 3 bases from V and 6 bases from J, the junction contained 3 bases not matched to a gene. CDR3 DNA: TGTGCCAGCAGCTGGGGACAGGGCGCTGAAGCTTTCTTT. Its translation is CASSWGQGAEAFF.

The chain uses TRBV5-4 and TRBJ2-3; 9 nucleotides line up with TRBD2. The CDR3 covers 14 residues. Trimming took 4 bases from V and 4 from J; bases not matched to a gene: 4. Germline loops: CDR1 SGHNT, CDR2 YYREEE (reference sequence). The chain's CDR3 is CASSPGTSPDTQYF. Here the CDR3 DNA reads TGTGCCAGCAGCCCCGGGACTAGCCCAGATACGCAGTATTTT.

This sequence joins TRBV6-2 or TRBV6-3 and TRBJ2-5; 12 nucleotides align to TRBD2. Germline V lookup: CDR1 MNHEY, CDR2 SVGEGT. Unmatched junction bases numbered 2, after V lost 4 bases and J lost 5 bases. This CDR3 spans 14 amino acids. CDR3 bases: TGTGCCAGCAGTTCTAGCGGGGGGGCCGAGACCCAGTACTTC. The encoded protein is CASSSSGGAETQYF.

This clone is a singleton in its sample. The chain has TRBV10-3 and TRBJ2-5, with 7 bases aligning to TRBD2. V shed 0 bases, J shed 2 bases, and the junction held 3 bases outside the gene matches. The germline gives CDR1 ENHRY, CDR2 SYGVKD. CDR3 length: 15 amino acids. The CDR3 region has the DNA TGTGCCATCAGTGAGTCGCACGGGGGGCAAGAGACCCAGTACTTC. Its protein is CAISESHGGQETQYF.

The chain employs TRBV3-1 (or the pseudogene TRBV3-2) and TRBJ2-5, with 9 nucleotides matching TRBD1. CDR3 length equals 16 residues. In germline, CDR1 is LGHDT, CDR2 YNNKEL (reference sequence). The V segment lost 3 bases and the J segment 4 bases; nucleotides outside the gene matches: 9. The CDR3 DNA follows: TGTGCCAGCAGCCAGATTCCCGGGACAGGGAGAGAGACCCAGTACTTC. Its translation is CASSQIPGTGRETQYF.

This chain uses TRBV6-2 or TRBV6-3 with TRBJ1-1; TRBD1 is a possible D gene (5 bases). From germline, CDR1 is MNHEY and CDR2 SVGEGT. The CDR3 is made up of 14 amino acids. Deletions cut 5 bases from V and 4 bases from J, with 14 bases between. The CDR3 nucleotides are TGTGCCAGCAGTAACCAGGGTACGGTCACTGAAGCTTTCTTT. This codes for CASSNQGTVTEAFF.

For this clone: This is likely a read error, given that the CDR3 carries no conserved phenylalanine or tryptophan at its end. The DNA is left out, because the CDR3 cannot be placed on it with certainty; the CDR3 is given as TCRdb lists it. The chain links TRBV2 to TRBJ1-2; the DNA was not compared with TRBD1, the D call given in the table. The CDR3 spans 11 residues, counting both ends. Germline V gene data show CDR1 as SNHLY and CDR2 as FYNNEI. The chain's CDR3 is CASSAGQAMNV.